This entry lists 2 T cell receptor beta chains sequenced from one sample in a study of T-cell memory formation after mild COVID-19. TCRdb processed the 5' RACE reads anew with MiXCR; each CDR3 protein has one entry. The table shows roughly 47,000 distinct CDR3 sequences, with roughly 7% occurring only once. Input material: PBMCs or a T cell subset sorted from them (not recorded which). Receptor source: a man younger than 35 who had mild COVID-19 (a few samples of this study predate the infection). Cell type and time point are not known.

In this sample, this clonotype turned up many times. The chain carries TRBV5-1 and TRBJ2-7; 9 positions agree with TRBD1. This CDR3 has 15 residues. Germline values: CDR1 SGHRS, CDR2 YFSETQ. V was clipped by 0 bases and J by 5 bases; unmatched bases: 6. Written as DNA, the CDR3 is TGCGCCAGCAGCTTGGCCCTACAGGGGGCCAACGAGCAGTACTTC. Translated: CASSLALQGANEQYF.

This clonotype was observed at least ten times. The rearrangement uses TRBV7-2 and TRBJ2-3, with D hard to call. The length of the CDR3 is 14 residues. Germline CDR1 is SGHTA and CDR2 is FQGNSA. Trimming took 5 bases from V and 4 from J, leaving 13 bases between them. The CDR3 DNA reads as TGTGCCAGCAGCCCAGCCCCGAAAGCAGATACGCAGTATTTT. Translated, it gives CASSPAPKADTQYF.